This TCR beta chain was identified in a study of OX40 agonist ivuxolimab in advanced cancers. Study observations and caveats: Antigen targets of the expanded peripheral T cells went undetermined. At doses 0.1 to 3.0 mg/kg, CD4+ and CD8+ clones expanded.

Data came from immunoSEQ multiplex PCR; TCRdb stores just in-frame clones and leaves some out. Altogether about 77,000 clones are present, 80% to 90% being singletons, with the ten largest covering 6.2%. In the case of this clone: Antigen: not known.

Germline CDR1 reads SGHTA; CDR2 reads FQGNSA. The CDR3 totals 13 residues. Deletions cut 3 bases from V and 4 bases from J, with 6 bases between. This rearrangement joins TRBV7-2 to TRBJ2-2, with unresolved D. The origin of this receptor is an adult with an advanced solid tumor such as melanoma, head and neck, liver or kidney cancer. The sequences come from CD4+ or CD8+ T cells sorted from blood, collected in a trial of the OX40 agonist ivuxolimab. The CDR3 loop reads CASSFSSTGELFF. The CDR3 DNA reads as TGTGCCAGCAGCTTTTCCTCCACCGGGGAGCTGTTTTTT.